The present TCR beta chain was sequenced within a study of cytomegalovirus exposure and HLA in healthy donors (dated by TCRdb to about 2017). Describing the broader study: According to an earlier analysis of 587 of the donors, about 179 million T cells yielded 120 million or so unique TCR beta sequences and less than 300 Gb of sequence data. An early release that covered approximately 600 HLA-typed donors contained about 300 gigabases of sequencing data and around 85 million unique TCR sequences. Among the approximately 430 genotyped donors, around 81% belonged to the genetic ancestry cluster associated with self-reported Caucasian donors. The study aimed to test whether signatures of past pathogen exposure could be identified by cataloging public T cell receptors. Using immunosequencing, the study profiled T cell repertoires from 550 to 750 subjects and related those repertoires to cytomegalovirus serostatus. Along with the approximately 700-subject first cohort, a separate validation cohort of around 110 different subjects was used. The study combined high-throughput TCR immunosequencing, statistical association of individual TCRs with disease status, and machine learning to predict cytomegalovirus infection status. A later analysis re-analyzed previously published TCR beta repertoires from hundreds of donors and added high-resolution HLA genotyping to study TCR occurrence patterns. The later analysis used no new phenotypic data to find candidate immune exposures, relying instead on TCR beta sequences and their occurrence across donors. An earlier analysis of some 600 of the donors applied high-throughput TCR beta sequencing to assess whether each TCR beta V gene segment acted as functional or pseudogenic. Alongside the repertoire data, information on donor age, sex, ethnicity and CMV serostatus was compiled. A later genetic analysis took genome-wide SNP genotypes for about 55% of the roughly 700 donors and used that subset as a discovery cohort. All discovery cohort repertoires had been generated on a single sequencing platform. Both class I and class II loci were covered by HLA typing, at four-digit resolution. The number of typed donors differed by locus: roughly 620-640 for A, B, C, DRB1 and DQB1; some 500 for DQA1; approximately 610 for DPA1; and approximately 450 for DPB1. Because of strong linkage in the cohort, five DR-DQ haplotypes were treated as single units for association and clustering. Among about 400 genotyped donors of the cohort, an average of approximately 240,000 unique TCR beta nucleotide sequences was sequenced per donor, of which about 19% were non-productive. Paper-wide results and their limitations: The authors suggested that the approach could potentially be generalized to other disease states and immunological phenotypes. For the cohort, immune exposure information was limited to CMV serostatus. According to a later analysis, parvovirus B19, influenza, CMV and Epstein-Barr virus appeared linked to several top co-occurrence clusters. When HLA alleles, especially DR and DQ, strongly co-occurred, attributing TCR associations to individual alleles was difficult. A total of 150 or so TCR beta chains were listed by the study as associated with cytomegalovirus. In a later analysis, HLA-associated TCR beta chains were found to be more clonally expanded and to have lower generation probabilities than equally common non-associated chains. The presence/absence analyses assumed that sequencing depth was roughly uniform across donors, and that assumption may not be true. In a later analysis, most CMV-associated TCR beta chains were found to appear HLA-restricted, with HLA associations seemingly driven largely by CMV exposure. A later genetic analysis reported fewer N-insertions in productive TCRs among donors in an Asian-associated ancestry cluster than the roughly 670-donor mean. A group of highly shared sequence variants was considered likely to be a technical artifact of the sequencing pipeline. Cytomegalovirus status was reported to be diagnosed by the classifier with high specificity and sensitivity in both the original and validation cohorts. Specific HLA alleles were associated with roughly 16,000 TCR beta sequences at a false discovery rate of 0.05 in a later analysis. In this cohort, only TCR beta chains were sequenced, and detectable features were limited by the absence of alpha or paired-chain data. Some IMGT-functional V segments, including TRBV6-2 and TRBV6-3, could not be distinguished by the 87-base-pair reads and were therefore excluded. Linkage disequilibrium might explain the correlated functional status among segregating V segments, but an unknown experimental factor could not be ruled out. A further reported finding was that TCR beta sequences accurately predicted the HLA-A and HLA-B alleles for most subjects in the first cohort. Most TCR sequences were seen in very few donors, while some public TCRs were found in many individuals. V-gene and J-gene trimming of TCR beta chains was associated with a missense DCLRE1C variant in a later genetic analysis, and the association was replicated in an independent cohort. An earlier analysis of approximately 530 of the donors showed that most TCR beta V segments appeared in productive rearrangements either about 87% or about 30% of the time, which broadly matched IMGT annotations. Because counts were too low, roughly 18 rarely observed V segments, including chromosome 9 orphons, were left out of the earlier analysis of about 500 of the donors. In vitro tests confirmed that a few of the cytomegalovirus-associated TCR beta chains recognize cytomegalovirus antigens. Because some donors lacked HLA typing at each locus, the association tests relied only on the typed subset. According to a later analysis, TCR association rates differed among HLA loci, with DRB1 alleles showing the most associated TCRs and HLA-C alleles showing the fewest.

As regards this clone: The antigen it binds to is not known. Base qualities are missing; no much larger clone stands one base away.

Library creation used the immunoSEQ multiplex PCR assay. A mixture of 60 forward primers for TCR Vbeta segments and 13 reverse primers for TCR Jbeta segments was used in the multiplex PCR. The CDR3 region of rearranged TCR beta genes was amplified from genomic DNA with a multiplex PCR assay. The Illumina HiSeq System was used to sequence the amplified TCR beta libraries as 87-base-pair reads. Concerning the study's data processing: A later analysis counted about 82 million unique TCR beta chains across the 550 to 800 repertoires, and roughly 10 million of these chains were shared by at least two donors. To remove PCR and sequencing errors, raw reads were error-corrected and collapsed into unique sequences using a nearest-neighbor algorithm that merged closely related sequences. To assign V, D and J gene segments, CDR3 sequences were aligned to IMGT reference sequences. Each retained sequence needed at least a six-nucleotide match to both a V gene segment and a J gene segment. Rearrangements were classified as productive when the CDR3 lacked stop codons and remained in frame with V and J, and all other rearrangements were classified as non-productive. CDR3 was defined by IMGT convention, running from the second conserved V-encoded cysteine to the conserved J-encoded phenylalanine. In an earlier analysis of around 570 of the donors, sequences lacking an unambiguous match to a single V gene segment were excluded. An earlier analysis of over 450 of the donors classified V segments as functional when productive rearrangements were above 56.7% and as segregating when the standard deviation between donors was above 5%. To diagnose cytomegalovirus status from the catalog of TCR beta chain sequences, a statistical classification framework was built. V and J gene assignment, in a later analysis, came from comparing TCR nucleotide sequences with IMGT/GENE-DB human TR gene sequences. A later analysis assigned CDR3 sequences and most-parsimonious VDJ recombination scenarios with the TCRdist pipeline. In a later analysis, each TCR beta chain was defined by its CDR3 amino acid sequence together with its V-gene family, and reads lacking a unique V-gene family were excluded. To address suspected cross-contamination and a sequencing artifact, a later analysis removed roughly 580 highly shared, low-generation-probability nucleotide sequences. For each public chain, a later analysis derived a clonal expansion index from normalized ranks of inferred template counts within each repertoire. In a later analysis, generation probabilities were computed with a VDJ recombination model fitted to out-of-frame rearrangements, and the resulting probabilities were checked against IGoR. In a later analysis, TCR-TCR, TCR-HLA and TCR-CMV co-occurrence was scored with hypergeometric tests, and a repertoire-size bias correction was applied to TCR pairs. False discovery rates were estimated in a later analysis by permuting HLA or CMV assignments 20 times. In a later analysis, co-occurring TCRs were grouped using DBSCAN, and TCRdist sequence similarity was added for clustering within HLA-allele-positive subsets. Co-occurrence clustering excluded repertoires with fewer than 30,000 or more than 120,000 public chains, plus five with anomalous nucleotide sharing. TCRdb re-hosts the immuneACCESS table, in-frame sequences only. Its copies lack some clones; in the studies checked, an unresolved V gene accounts for under half of them, and the cause for the rest is not known. For V, J and clone size, that table is used; D and trimming come from the DNA. The sample includes tens of thousands of clones, with about four fifths observed a single time. Roughly 8.9% of the sample is held by the ten biggest clonotypes.

The cohort consisted of 666 healthy bone marrow donors. At the time of sampling, every cohort member was nominally healthy, though immune exposures that went unrecorded were likely present. The donor was CMV seropositive and belonged to the group of a few hundred seropositive cohort members. A peripheral blood sample was provided by each donor, and peripheral blood mononuclear cells were used for TCR beta sequencing. The Qiagen DNeasy Blood Extraction Kit was used to extract genomic DNA from the blood cell samples. The CDR3 runs 13 amino acids, cysteine and phenylalanine included. Solely the CDR3 DNA is kept, with 39 bases framed from the first base. The germline V gene (reference sequence) specifies LNHDA as CDR1 and SQIVND as CDR2. The germline V and J ends show losses of 2 bases and 10 bases respectively, and no gene match explains 6 bases of the junction.

This clonotype originated in a woman between 40 and 55 years old in good health and CMV-seropositive. The receptor chain draws on TRBV19 and TRBJ1-1, with TRBD1 matching 8 junction bases. Source material: PBMCs. CDR3 sequence: CASSIRQGLGAFF. The bases read TGTGCCAGTAGTATAAGACAGGGGCTGGGAGCTTTCTTT.